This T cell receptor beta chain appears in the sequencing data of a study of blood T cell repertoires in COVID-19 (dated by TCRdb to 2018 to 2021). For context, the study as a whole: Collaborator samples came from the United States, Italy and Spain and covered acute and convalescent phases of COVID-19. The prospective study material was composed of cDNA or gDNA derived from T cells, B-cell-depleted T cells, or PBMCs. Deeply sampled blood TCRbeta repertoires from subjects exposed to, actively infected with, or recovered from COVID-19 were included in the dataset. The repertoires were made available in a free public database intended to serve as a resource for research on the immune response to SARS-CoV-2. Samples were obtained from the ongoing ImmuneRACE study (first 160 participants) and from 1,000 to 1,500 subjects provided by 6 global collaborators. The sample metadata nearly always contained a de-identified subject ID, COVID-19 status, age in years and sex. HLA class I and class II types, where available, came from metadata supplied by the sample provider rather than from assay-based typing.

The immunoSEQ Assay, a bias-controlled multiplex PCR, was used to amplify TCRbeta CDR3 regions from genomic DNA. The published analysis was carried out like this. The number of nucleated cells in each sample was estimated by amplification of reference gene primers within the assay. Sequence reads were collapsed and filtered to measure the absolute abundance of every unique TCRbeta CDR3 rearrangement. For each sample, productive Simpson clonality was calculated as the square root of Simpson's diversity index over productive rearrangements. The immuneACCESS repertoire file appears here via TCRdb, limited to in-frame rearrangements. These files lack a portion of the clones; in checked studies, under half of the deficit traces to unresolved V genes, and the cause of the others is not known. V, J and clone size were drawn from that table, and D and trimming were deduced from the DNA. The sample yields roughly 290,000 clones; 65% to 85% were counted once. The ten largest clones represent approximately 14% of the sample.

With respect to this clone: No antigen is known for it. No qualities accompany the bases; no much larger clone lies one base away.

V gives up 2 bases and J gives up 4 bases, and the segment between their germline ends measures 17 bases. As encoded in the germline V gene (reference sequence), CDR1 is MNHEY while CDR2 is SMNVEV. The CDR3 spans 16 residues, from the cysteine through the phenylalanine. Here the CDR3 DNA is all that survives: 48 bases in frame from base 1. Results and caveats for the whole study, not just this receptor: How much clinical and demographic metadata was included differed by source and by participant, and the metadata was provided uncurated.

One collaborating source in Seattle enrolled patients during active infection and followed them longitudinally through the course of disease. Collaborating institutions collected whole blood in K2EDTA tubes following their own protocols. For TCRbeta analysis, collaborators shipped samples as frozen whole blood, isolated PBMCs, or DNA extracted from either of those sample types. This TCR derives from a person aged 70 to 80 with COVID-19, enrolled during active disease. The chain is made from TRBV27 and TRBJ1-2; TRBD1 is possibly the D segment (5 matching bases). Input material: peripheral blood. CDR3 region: CASSLERKTEIYGYTF. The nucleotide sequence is TGTGCCAGCAGTTTAGAAAGAAAGACAGAAATCTATGGCTACACCTTC.